This T cell receptor beta chain was profiled in a study of T cell responses to AZD1222 COVID-19 vaccine. TCRdb's copy holds only in-frame clones and misses some; the assay was immunoSEQ multiplex PCR. In the table there are around 140,000 clones, more than 85% of which are singletons. Germline assignment: CDR1 SEHNR and CDR2 FQNEAQ (reference sequence). Trimming removed 10 bases at V and 5 bases at J, with 15 bases between. The CDR3 is 14 residues long. Study-wide results and limits: Mostly white British, mostly female donors; authors suggested clonal diversity may be underestimated. Among spike-specific TCRs, nearly half reportedly target unmutated variant regions. Spike was spanned by vaccine-associated CD4 TCRs, with dominance at 160-218 and 743-854.

This clone has a handful of counts. Its target is unknown. J is TRBJ1-6 and V is TRBV7-9, with a weak D call TRBD1 (6 bases). The material was peripheral blood, obtained 28 days after the second AZD1222 dose. The clonotype was recovered from an adult who received the AZD1222 COVID-19 vaccine. CDR3 region: CATSTGHHNSPLHF. The CDR3 coding sequence is TGTGCCACCTCAACGGGACACCATAATTCACCCCTCCACTTT. The full variable domain, in which reference TRBV7-9 and TRBJ1-6 provide the parts outside the CDR3, is DTGVSQNPRHKITKRGQNVTFRCDPISEHNRLYWYRQTLGQGPEFLTYFQNEAQLEKSRLLSDRFSAERPKGSFSTLEIQRTEQGDSAMYLCATSTGHHNSPLHFGNGTRLTVT.